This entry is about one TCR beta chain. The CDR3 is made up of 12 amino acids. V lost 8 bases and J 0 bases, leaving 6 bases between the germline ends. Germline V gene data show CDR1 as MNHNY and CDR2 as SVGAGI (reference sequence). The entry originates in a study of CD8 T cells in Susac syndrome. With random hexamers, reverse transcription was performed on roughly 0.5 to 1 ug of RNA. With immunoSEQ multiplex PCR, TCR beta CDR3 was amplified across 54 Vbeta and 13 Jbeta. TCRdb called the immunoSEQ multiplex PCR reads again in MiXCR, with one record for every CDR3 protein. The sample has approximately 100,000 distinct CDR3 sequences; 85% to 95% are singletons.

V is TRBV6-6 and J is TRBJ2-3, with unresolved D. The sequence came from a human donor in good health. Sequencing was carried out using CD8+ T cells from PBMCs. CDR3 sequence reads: CASQDSTDTQYF. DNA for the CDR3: TGTGCCAGCCAAGACAGCACAGATACGCAGTATTTT.